Listed here are 5 T cell receptor beta chains from one sample, sequenced in a study of Ad26.COV2.S vaccination and SARS-CoV-2 variants. TCRdb keeps only in-frame clones here, not all; method: immunoSEQ multiplex PCR. Altogether roughly 700,000 clones are present, 80% to 90% being singletons, with the ten largest covering approximately 1.5%. Treatment denoted: roughly 20 received Ad26.COV2.S at low or high dose, single or two shots; roughly five received placebo; per-sample allocation not given. Sampling occurred on day 63 after the first vaccine or placebo injection. This specimen consisted of peripheral blood, obtained in a trial of Ad26.COV2.S vaccine versus placebo. The receptors were gathered from a person between 18 and 65 years old who received the Ad26.COV2.S COVID-19 vaccine or a placebo.

This clone was detected a few times. This chain joins TRBV30 and TRBJ1-2, with D hard to call. V was pared by 6 bases and J by 0 bases, with 17 bases between. Looked up from germline, CDR1 is GTSNPN and CDR2 is SVGIG (reference sequence). The CDR3 sequence is 15 residues long. The CDR3, as DNA: TGTGCCTGCCCCCATGGTGGCGTTACTAACTATGGCTACACCTTC. This encodes CACPHGGVTNYGYTF.

The J gene is TRBJ1-1, the V gene TRBV5-1; no clear D. V lost 0 bases and J lost 0, with 6 bases in between. Germline CDR1 reads SGHRS; CDR2 reads YFSETQ. There are 14 residues in the CDR3. CDR3 region: CASSLALLNTEAFF. The CDR3 DNA follows: TGCGCCAGCAGCTTGGCCTTATTGAACACTGAAGCTTTCTTT.

This clone was picked up a small number of times. V usage is TRBV6-2 or TRBV6-3 and J usage is TRBJ2-5, with 15 bases lining up with TRBD2. V lost 6 bases to trimming and J lost 5 bases; unmatched junction nucleotides: 13. CDR1 is MNHEY, CDR2 SVGEGT, per germline. CDR3 length equals 18 residues. The CDR3, as DNA: TGTGCCAGCAGCCGTGGGACTAGCGGGAGGCTAGGTGCGGAGACCCAGTACTTC. This codes for CASSRGTSGRLGAETQYF.

The chain links TRBV19 to TRBJ1-2; 8 nucleotides agree with TRBD1. The ends lost 7 bases at V and 3 bases at J; junction bases unmatched: 10. This CDR3 region has 15 residues. The germline gives CDR1 LNHDA, CDR2 SQIVND (reference sequence). CDR3 DNA: TGTGCCAGTACCGACGGACAGGGAGTTTACTATGGCTACACCTTC. Protein sequence: CASTDGQGVYYGYTF.

The chain has TRBV10-3 and TRBJ1-1, with D hard to call. The CDR3 has 12 amino acids. V lost 5 bases and J lost 4, with 8 bases in between. CDR1 and CDR2 from the germline V gene are ENHRY and SYGVKD. In DNA form, the CDR3 reads TGTGCCATCAGTCGAGGCCCCACTGAAGCTTTCTTT. This codes for CAISRGPTEAFF.